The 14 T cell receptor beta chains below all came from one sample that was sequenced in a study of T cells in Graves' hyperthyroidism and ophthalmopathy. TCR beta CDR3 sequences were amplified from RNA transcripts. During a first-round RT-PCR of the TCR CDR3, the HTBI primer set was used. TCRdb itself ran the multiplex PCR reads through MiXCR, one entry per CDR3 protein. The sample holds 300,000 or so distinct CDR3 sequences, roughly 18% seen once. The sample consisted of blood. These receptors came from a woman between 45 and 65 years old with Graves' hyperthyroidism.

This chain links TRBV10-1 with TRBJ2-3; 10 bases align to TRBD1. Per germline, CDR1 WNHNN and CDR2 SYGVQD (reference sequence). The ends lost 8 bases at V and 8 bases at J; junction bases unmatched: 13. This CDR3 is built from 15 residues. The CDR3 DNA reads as TGCGCCAGCGGCCGGGACAGGGGCCCCCGCGGTACGCAGTATTTT. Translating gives CASGRDRGPRGTQYF.

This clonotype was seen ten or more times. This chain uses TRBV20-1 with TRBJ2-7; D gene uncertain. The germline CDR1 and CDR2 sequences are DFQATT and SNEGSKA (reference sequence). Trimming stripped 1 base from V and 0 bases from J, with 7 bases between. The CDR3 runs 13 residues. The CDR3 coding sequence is TGCAGTGCTAGAGTGGATGGCTCCTACGAGCAGTACTTC. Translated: CSARVDGSYEQYF.

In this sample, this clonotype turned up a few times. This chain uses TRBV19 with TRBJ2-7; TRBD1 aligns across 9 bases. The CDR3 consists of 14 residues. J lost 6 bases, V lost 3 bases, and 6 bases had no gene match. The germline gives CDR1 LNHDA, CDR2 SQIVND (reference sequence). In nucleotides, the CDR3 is TGTGCCAGTAGTATGGGACAGGGCCTCAGCGAGCAGTACTTC. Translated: CASSMGQGLSEQYF.

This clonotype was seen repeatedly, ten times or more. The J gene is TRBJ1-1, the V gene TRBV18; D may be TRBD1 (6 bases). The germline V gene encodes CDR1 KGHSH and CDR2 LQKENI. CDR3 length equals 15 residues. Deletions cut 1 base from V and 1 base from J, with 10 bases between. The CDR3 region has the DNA TGTGCCAGCTCACCACAACAGGGCGGGAACACTGAAGCTTTCTTT. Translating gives CASSPQQGGNTEAFF.

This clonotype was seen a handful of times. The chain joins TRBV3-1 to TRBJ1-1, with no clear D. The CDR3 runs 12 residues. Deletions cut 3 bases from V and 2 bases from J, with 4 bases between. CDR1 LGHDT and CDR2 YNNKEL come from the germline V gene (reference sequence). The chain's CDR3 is CASSQVNTEAFF. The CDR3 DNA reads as TGTGCCAGCAGCCAGGTAAACACTGAAGCTTTCTTT.

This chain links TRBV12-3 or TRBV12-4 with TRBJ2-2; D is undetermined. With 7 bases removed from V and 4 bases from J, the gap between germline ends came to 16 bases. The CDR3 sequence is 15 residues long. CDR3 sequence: CASIPRLGFTGELFF. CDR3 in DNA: TGTGCCAGCATCCCCCGGCTAGGGTTCACCGGGGAGCTGTTTTTT.

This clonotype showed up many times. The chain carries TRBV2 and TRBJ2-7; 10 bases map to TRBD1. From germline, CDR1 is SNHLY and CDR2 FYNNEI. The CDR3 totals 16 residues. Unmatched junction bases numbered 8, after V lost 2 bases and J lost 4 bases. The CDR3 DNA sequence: TGTGCCAGCAGTGAAAGATTGGGACAGGGGCGTTACGAGCAGTACGTC. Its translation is CASSERLGQGRYEQYV.

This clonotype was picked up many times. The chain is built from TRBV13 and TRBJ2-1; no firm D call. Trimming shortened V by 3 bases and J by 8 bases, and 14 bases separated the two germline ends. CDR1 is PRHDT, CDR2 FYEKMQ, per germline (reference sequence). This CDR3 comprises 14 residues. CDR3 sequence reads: CASSLLATSDEQFF. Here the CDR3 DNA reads TGTGCCAGCAGCTTGTTAGCTACCAGCGATGAGCAGTTCTTC.

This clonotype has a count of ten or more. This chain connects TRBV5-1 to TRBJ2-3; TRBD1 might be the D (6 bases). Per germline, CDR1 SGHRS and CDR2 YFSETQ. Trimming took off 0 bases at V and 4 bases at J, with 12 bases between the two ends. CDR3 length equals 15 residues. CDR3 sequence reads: CASSLGGLVADTQYF. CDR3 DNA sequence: TGCGCCAGCAGCTTGGGGGGGCTCGTCGCAGATACGCAGTATTTT.

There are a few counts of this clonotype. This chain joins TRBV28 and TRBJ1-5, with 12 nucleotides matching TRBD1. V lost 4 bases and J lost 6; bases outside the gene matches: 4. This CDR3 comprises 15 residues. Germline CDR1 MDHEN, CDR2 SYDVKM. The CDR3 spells CASSSGTGGVQPQHF. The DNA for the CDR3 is TGTGCCAGCAGTTCCGGGACAGGGGGCGTTCAGCCCCAGCATTTT.

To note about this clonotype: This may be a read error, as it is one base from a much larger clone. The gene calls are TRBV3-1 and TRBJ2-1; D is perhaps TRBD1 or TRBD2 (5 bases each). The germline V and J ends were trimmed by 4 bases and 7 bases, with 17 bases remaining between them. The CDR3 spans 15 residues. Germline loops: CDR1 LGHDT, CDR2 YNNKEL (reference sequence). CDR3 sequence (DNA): TGTGCCAGCAGCCGAGATACTACAGAGGGGAATGAGCAGTTCTTC. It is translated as CASSRDTTEGNEQFF.

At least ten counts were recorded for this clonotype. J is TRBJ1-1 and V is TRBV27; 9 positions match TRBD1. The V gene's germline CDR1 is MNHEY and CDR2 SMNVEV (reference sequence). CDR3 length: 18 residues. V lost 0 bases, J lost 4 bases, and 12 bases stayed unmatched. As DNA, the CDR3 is TGTGCCAGCAGTTTATCTGAATCCGGGACAGGGCCGGTCACTGAAGCTTTCTTT. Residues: CASSLSESGTGPVTEAFF.

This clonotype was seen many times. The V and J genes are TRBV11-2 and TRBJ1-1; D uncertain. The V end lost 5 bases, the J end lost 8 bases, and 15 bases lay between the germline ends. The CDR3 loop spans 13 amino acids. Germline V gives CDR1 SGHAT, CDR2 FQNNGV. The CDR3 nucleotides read TGTGCCAGCAGCACCCCCGCGGCAGTCGAAGCTTTCTTT. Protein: CASSTPAAVEAFF.

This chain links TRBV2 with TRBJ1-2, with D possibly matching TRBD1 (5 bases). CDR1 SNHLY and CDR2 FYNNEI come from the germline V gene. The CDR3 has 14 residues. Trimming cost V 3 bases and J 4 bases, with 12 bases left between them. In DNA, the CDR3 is TGTGCCAGCAGTGAGACAGTGGTCGGCTATGGCTACACCTTC. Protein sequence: CASSETVVGYGYTF. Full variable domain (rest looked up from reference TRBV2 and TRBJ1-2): EPEVTQTPSHQVTQMGQEVILRCVPISNHLYFYWYRQILGQKVEFLVSFYNNEISEKSEIFDDQFSVERPDGSNFTLKIRSTKLEDSAMYFCASSETVVGYGYTFGSGTRLTVV.